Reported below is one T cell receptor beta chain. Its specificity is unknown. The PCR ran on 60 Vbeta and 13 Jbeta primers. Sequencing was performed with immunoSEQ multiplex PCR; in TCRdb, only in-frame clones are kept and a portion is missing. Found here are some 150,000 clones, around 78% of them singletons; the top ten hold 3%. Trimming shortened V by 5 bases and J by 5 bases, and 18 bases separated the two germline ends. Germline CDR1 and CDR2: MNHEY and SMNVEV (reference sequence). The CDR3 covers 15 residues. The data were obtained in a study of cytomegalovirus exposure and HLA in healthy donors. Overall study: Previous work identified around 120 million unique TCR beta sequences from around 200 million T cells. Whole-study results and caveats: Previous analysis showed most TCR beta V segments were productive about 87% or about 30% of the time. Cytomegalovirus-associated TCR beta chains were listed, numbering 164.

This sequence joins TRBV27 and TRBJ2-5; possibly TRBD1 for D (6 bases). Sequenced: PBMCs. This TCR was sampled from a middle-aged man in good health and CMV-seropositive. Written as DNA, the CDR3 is TGTGCCAGCAGTCCTCATTCGACCCAGGGGGAGACCCAGTACTTC. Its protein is CASSPHSTQGETQYF.